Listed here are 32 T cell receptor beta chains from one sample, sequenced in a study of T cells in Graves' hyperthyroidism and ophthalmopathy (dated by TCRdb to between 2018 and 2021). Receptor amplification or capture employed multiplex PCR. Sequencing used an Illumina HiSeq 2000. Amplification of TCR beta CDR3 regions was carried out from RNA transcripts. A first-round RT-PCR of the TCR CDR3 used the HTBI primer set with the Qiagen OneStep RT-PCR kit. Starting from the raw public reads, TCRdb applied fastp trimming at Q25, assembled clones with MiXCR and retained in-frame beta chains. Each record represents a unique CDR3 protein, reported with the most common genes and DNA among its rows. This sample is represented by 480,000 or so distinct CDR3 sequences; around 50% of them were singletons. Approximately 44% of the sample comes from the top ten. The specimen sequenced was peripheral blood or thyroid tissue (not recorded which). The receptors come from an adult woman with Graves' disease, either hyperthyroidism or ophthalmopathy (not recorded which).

The CDR3 DNA reads as TGTGCCAGCAGCTTTTACCTACTGGACACGCTGAACACTGAAGCTTTCTTT. Amino acid sequence: CASSFYLLDTLNTEAFF. The chain combines TRBV13 with TRBJ1-1, with D perhaps TRBD1 (5 bases). The CDR3 is 17 amino acids. V was pared by 3 bases and J by 0 bases, with 17 bases between. CDR1 is PRHDT, CDR2 FYEKMQ, per germline (reference sequence).

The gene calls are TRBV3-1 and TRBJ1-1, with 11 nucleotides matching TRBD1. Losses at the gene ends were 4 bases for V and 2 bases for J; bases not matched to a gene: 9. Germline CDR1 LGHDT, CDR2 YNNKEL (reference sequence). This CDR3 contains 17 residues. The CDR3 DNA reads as TGTGCCAGCAGCCTTTCCACCGGGACAGGGGGAAACACTGAAGCTTTCTTT. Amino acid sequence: CASSLSTGTGGNTEAFF.

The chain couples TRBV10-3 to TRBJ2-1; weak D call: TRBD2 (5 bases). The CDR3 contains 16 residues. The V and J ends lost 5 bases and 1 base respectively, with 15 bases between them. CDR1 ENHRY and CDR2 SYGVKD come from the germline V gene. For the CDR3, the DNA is TGTGCCATCAGTAGACTAACCACACGGTCCTACAATGAGCAGTTCTTC. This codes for CAISRLTTRSYNEQFF.

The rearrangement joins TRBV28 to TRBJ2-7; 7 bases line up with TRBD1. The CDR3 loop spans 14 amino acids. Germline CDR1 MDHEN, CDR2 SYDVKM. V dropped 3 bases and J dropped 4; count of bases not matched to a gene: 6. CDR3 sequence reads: CASSLNRGVYEQYF. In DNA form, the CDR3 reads TGTGCCAGCAGTTTGAACAGGGGAGTATACGAGCAGTACTTC.

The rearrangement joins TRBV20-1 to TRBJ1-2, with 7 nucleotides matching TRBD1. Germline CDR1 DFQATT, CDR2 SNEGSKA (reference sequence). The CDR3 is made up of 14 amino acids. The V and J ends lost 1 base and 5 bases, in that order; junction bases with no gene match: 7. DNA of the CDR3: TGCAGTGCTAGAGGCAAACAGGGGCGGTATGGCTACACCTTC. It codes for CSARGKQGRYGYTF.

The CDR3 DNA reads TGTGCCAGCCTTCTAGCGGGAGGTGGGAACACCGGGGAGCTGTTTTTT. This encodes CASLLAGGGNTGELFF. This chain joins TRBV25-1 and TRBJ2-2, with 11 bases fitting TRBD2. This CDR3 has 16 amino acids. Germline CDR1 MGHDK, CDR2 SYGVNS. Germline trimming cut 8 bases from V and 1 base from J; bases unmatched to any gene: 6.

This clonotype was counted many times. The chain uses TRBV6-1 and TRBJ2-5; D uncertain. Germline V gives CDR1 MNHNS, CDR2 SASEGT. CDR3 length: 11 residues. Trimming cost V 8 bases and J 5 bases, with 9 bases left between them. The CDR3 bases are TGTGCCAGCGCTTATGTTGAGACCCAGTACTTC. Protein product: CASAYVETQYF.

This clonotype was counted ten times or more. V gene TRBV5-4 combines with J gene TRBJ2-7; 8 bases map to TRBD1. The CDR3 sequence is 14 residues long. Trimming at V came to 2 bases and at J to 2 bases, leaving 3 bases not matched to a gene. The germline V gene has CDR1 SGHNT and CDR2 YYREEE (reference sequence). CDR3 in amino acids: CASSFRGPTYEQYF. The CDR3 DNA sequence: TGTGCCAGCAGCTTCAGGGGGCCTACCTACGAGCAGTACTTC. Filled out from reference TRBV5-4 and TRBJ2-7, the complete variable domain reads ETGVTQSPTHLIKTRGQQVTLRCSSQSGHNTVSWYQQALGQGPQFIFQYYREEENGRGNFPPRFSGLQFPNYSSELNVNALELDDSALYLCASSFRGPTYEQYFGPGTRLTVT.

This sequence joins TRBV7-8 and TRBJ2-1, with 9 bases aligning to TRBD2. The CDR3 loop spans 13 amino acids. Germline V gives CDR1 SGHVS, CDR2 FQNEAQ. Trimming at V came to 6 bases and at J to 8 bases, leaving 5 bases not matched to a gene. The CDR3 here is CASRRTSAHEQFF. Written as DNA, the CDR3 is TGTGCCAGCAGAAGGACTAGCGCCCATGAGCAGTTCTTC. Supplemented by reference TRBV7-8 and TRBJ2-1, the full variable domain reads GAGVSQSPRYKVAKRGQDVALRCDPISGHVSLFWYQQALGQGPEFLTYFQNEAQLDKSGLPSDRFFAERPEGSVSTLKIQRTQQEDSAVYLCASRRTSAHEQFFGPGTRLTVL.

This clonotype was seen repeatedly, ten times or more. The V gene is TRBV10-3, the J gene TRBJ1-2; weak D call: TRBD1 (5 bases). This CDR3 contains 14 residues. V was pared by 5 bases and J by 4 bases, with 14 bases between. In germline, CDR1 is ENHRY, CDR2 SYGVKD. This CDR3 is CAISTRVPSYGYTF. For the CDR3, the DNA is TGTGCCATCAGTACCAGGGTTCCAAGCTATGGCTACACCTTC.

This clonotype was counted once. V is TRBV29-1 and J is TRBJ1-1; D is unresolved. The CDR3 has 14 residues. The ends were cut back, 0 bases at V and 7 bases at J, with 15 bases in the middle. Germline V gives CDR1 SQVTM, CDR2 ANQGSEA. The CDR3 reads CSVEDVEAPSEAFF. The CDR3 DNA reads TGCAGCGTTGAAGATGTCGAGGCCCCCAGTGAAGCTTTCTTT.

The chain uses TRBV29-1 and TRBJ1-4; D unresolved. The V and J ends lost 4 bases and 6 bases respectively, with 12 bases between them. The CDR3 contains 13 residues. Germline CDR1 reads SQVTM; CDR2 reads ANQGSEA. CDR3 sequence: CSVVAVADEKLFF. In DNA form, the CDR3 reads TGCAGCGTTGTGGCAGTGGCGGATGAAAAACTGTTTTTT.

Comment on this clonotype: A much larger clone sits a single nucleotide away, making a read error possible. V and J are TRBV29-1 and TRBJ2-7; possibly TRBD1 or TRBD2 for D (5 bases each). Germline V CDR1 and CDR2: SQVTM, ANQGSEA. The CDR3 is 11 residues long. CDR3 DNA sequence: TGCAGCGTGGGGGAGACCATCGAGCAGTGCTTC. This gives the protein CSVGETIEQCF.

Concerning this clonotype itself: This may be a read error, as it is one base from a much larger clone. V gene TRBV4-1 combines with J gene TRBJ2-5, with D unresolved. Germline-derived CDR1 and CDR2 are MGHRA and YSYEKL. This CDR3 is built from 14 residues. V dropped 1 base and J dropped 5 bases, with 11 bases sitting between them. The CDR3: CASSQGNVGETQYF. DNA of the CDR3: TGCGCCAGCAGCCAAGGGAACGTTGGGGAGACCCAGTACTTC.

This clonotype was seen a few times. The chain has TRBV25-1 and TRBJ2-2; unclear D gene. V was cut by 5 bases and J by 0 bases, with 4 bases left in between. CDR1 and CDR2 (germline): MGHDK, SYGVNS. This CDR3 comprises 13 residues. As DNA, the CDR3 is TGTGCCAGCAGTTATGCGAACACCGGGGAGCTGTTTTTT. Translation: CASSYANTGELFF.

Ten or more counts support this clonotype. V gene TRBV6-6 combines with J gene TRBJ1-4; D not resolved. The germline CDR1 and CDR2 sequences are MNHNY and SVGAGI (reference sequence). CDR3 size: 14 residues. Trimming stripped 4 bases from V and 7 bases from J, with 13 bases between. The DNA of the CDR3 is TGTGCCAGCAGTTGGCGGGGAAGAGGTGAAAAACTGTTTTTT. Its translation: CASSWRGRGEKLFF.

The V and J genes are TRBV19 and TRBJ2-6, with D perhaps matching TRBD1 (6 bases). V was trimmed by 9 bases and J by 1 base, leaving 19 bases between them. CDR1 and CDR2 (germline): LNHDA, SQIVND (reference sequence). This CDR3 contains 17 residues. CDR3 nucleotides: TGTGCCAGCACCCCAGGGCAGGGGCTTTCTGGGGCCAACGTCCTGACTTTC. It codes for CASTPGQGLSGANVLTF.

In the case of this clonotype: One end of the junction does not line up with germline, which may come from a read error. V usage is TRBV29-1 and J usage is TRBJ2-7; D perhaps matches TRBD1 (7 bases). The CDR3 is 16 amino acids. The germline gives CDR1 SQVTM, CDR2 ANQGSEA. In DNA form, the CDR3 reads TGCAGTGCTAGTAGTGCAGGGGGGAGGAGCTCCTACGAGCAGCACTTC. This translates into CSASSAGGRSSYEQHF.

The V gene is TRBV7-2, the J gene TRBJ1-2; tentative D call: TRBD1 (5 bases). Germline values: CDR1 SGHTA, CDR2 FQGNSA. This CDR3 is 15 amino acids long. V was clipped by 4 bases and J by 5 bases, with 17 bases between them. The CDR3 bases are TGTGCCAGCAGCTCGCACAACCCAGGGCTGTATGGCTACACCTTC. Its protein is CASSSHNPGLYGYTF.

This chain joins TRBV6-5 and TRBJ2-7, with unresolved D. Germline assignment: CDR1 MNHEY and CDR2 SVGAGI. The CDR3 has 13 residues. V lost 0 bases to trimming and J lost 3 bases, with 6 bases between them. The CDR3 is CASSYSSLYEQYF. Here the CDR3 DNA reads TGTGCCAGCAGTTACTCGTCCCTCTACGAGCAGTACTTC.

Here the CDR3 DNA reads TGTGCCAGCAGCGTAGGCAACGGGAGGGTGAGAGCTTTCTTT. As protein: CASSVGNGRVRAFF. The chain has TRBV9 and TRBJ1-1, with D hard to call. V lost 0 bases and J 10 bases, leaving 16 bases between the germline ends. Germline assignment: CDR1 SGDLS and CDR2 YYNGEE. The CDR3 consists of 14 residues.

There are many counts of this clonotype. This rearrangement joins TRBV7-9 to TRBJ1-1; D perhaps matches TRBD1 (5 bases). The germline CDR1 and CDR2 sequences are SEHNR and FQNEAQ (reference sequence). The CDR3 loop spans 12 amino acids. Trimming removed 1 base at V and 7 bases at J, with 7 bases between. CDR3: CASSLEQVEAFF. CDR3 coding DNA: TGTGCCAGCAGCTTAGAACAGGTTGAAGCTTTCTTT. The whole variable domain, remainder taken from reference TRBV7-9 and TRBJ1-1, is DTGVSQNPRHKITKRGQNVTFRCDPISEHNRLYWYRQTLGQGPEFLTYFQNEAQLEKSRLLSDRFSAERPKGSFSTLEIQRTEQGDSAMYLCASSLEQVEAFFGQGTRLTVV.

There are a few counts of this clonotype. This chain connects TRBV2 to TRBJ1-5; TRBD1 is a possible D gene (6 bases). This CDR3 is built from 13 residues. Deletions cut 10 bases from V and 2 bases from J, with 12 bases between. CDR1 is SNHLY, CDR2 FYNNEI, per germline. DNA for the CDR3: TGTGCCACAAGACCAGGGGGCAATCAGCCCCAGCATTTT. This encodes CATRPGGNQPQHF.

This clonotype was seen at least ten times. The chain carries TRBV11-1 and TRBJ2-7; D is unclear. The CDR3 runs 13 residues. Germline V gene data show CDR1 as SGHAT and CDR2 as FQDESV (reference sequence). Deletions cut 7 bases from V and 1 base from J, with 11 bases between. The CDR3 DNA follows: TGTGCCAGCACCCCGGGCGTTTCCTACGAGCAGTACTTC. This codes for CASTPGVSYEQYF.

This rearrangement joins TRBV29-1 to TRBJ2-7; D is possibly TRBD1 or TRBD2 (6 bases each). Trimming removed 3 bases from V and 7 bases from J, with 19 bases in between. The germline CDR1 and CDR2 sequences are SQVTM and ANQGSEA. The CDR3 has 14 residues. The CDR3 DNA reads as TGCAGCGTTGAGGAACGGGGGCGGTTGGGGGAGCAGTACTTC. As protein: CSVEERGRLGEQYF.

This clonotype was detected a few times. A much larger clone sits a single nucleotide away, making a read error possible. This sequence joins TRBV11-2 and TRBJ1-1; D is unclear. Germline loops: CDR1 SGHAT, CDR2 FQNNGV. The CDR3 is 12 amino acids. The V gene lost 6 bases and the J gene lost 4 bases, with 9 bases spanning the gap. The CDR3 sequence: CASRGLATEAFF. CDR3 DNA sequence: TGTGCCAGCAGGGGATTGGCCACTGAAGCTTTCTTT. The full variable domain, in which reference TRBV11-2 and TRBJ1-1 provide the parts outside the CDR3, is EAGVAQSPRYKIIEKRQSVAFWCNPISGHATLYWYQQILGQGPKLLIQFQNNGVVDDSQLPKDRFSAERLKGVDSTLKIQPAKLEDSAVYLCASRGLATEAFFGQGTRLTVV.

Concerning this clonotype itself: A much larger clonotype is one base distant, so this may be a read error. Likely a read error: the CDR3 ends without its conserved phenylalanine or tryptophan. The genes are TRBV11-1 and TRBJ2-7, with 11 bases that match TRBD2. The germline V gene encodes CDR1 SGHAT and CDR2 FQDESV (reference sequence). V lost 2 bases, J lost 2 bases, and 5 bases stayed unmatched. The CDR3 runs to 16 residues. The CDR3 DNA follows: TGTGCCAGCAGCTTAACCGGGACTAGCGGAACCTACGAGCAGTACCTC. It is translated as CASSLTGTSGTYEQYL.

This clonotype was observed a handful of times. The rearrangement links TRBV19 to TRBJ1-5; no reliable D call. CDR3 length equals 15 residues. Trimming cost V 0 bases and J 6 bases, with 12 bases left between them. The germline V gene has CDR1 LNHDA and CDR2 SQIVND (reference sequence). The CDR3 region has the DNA TGTGCCAGTAGTATAGATGCCGGCGGCCGTCAGCCCCAGCATTTT. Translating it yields CASSIDAGGRQPQHF.

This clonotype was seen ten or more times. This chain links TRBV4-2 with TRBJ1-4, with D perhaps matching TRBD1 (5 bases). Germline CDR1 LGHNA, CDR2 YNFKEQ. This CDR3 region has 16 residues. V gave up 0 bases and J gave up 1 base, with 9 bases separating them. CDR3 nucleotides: TGTGCCAGCAGCCAAGAGACCGGGGGAACTAATGAAAAACTGTTTTTT. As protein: CASSQETGGTNEKLFF.

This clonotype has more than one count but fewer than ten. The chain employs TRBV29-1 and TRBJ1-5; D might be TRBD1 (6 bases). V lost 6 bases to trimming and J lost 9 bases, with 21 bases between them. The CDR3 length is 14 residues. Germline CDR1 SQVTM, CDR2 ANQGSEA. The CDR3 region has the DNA TGCAGCGTAGCGACAGCGGAGAGGGGGTCGCCCCAGCATTTT. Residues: CSVATAERGSPQHF. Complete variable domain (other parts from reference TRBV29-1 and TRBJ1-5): SAVISQKPSRDICQRGTSLTIQCQVDSQVTMMFWYRQQPGQSLTLIATANQGSEATYESGFVIDKFPISRPNLTFSTLTVSNMSPEDSSIYLCSVATAERGSPQHFGDGTRLSIL.

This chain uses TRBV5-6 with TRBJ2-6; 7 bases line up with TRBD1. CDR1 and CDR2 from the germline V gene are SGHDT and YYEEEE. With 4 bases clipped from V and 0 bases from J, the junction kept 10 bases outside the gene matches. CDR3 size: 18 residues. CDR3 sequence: CASSPSGTELSGANVLTF. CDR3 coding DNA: TGTGCCAGCAGCCCCTCCGGGACAGAGCTCTCTGGGGCCAACGTCCTGACTTTC. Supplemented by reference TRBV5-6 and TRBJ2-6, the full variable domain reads DAGVTQSPTHLIKTRGQQVTLRCSPKSGHDTVSWYQQALGQGPQFIFQYYEEEERQRGNFPDRFSGHQFPNYSSELNVNALLLGDSALYLCASSPSGTELSGANVLTFGAGSRLTVL.

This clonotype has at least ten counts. CDR3 sequence (DNA): TGTGCCAGCAGCCCGCGGGGAGGGGTTTCACCCCTCCACTTT. It yields the protein CASSPRGGVSPLHF. This sequence joins TRBV7-9 and TRBJ1-6; perhaps TRBD1 as D (5 bases). In germline, CDR1 is SEHNR, CDR2 FQNEAQ (reference sequence). The V and J ends lost 5 bases and 9 bases respectively, with 14 bases between them. The CDR3 length is 14 residues.